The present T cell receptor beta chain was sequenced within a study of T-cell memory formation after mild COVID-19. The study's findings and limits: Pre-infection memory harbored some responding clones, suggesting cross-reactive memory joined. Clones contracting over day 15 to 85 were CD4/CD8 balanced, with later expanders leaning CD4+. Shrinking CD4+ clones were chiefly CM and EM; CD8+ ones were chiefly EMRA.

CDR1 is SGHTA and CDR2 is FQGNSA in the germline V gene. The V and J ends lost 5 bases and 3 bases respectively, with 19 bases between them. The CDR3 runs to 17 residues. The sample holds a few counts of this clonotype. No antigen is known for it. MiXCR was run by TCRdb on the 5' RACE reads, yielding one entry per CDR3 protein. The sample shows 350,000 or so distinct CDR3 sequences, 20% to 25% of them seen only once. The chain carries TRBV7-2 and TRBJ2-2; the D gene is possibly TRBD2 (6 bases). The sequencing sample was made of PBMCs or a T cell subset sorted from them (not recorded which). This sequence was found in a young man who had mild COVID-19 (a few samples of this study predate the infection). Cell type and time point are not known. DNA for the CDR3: TGTGCCAGCAGCACGTCCTCCTCTAGCGAGCACACCGGGGAGCTGTTTTTT. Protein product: CASSTSSSSEHTGELFF.